Described below is a single TCR delta chain sequence and its context. What this receptor recognizes is not known. A far larger clone is a single base away, which makes a read error likely. The sample carries other DNA sequences with the same CDR3. This entry comes from a study of γδ T cells in repeated Plasmodium falciparum infection (dated by TCRdb to about 2021). Study-level background: The natural-infection arm enrolled Malian children exposed to intense seasonal malaria transmission and compared the Malian children with Australian children matched for age and gender. About five malaria-naive U.S. adults underwent four controlled human malaria infections by bites from P. falciparum NF54-infected Anopheles stephensi mosquitoes over approximately 620 days. Samples were collected from controlled-infection subjects at baseline, immediately before selected infections, and 21 days after each infection. The gammadelta TCR repertoires from Mali were analysed in two ways: cross-sectionally during periods with no transmission, and longitudinally across episodes of acute febrile malaria. The study looked at how repeated Plasmodium falciparum infection shapes the human gammadelta T cell repertoire, using both natural infection in Mali and controlled human malaria infection.

Library generation was performed with multiplex PCR. Sequencing used an Illumina MiSeq. Every sorted gammadelta T cell sample had both its TCR gamma (TRG) and TCR delta (TRD) chains sequenced. As for the original processing: The repertoire analyses drew on clonotype tree plots, the accumulated frequency of the top 20 clonotypes, and diversity index (DI) and D75 metrics. Clones were re-identified by TCRdb from the public reads with CATT, and rows with the same DNA were merged. TCRdb's processing, not the authors' own work, is the source of the V and J calls. In this sample the table shows 70,000 to 95,000 delta-chain clones, approximately 1.5% of which occur a single time. The top ten constitute about 10% of the sample. Inclusive of the bounding cysteine and phenylalanine, the CDR3 is 19 residues long. CDR3 DNA only is kept here, 57 bases in frame from base 1. The germline V gene gives CDR1 as TSWWSYY and CDR2 as QGS.

For bulk TCR repertoire analysis, Vgamma9/Vdelta2+ and Vdelta2-negative gammadelta T cell populations were flow-sorted out of peripheral blood mononuclear cells. General conclusions and limits of the study: In Vdelta2-negative, largely Vdelta1+, gammadelta TCR repertoires, repeated controlled infections appeared to drive waves of new clonotype selection. Analysis of inter-individual variability in gammadelta T cell responses was limited by the small size of the controlled-infection cohort. Compared with Australian children, Malian children appeared to have Vdelta2-negative gammadelta TCR repertoires that were more clonally expanded, less diverse and less shared. Across time and infection, the Vgamma9/Vdelta2+ TCR repertoires showed a highly stable polyclonal makeup, with many TCRgamma sequences overlapping between individuals. The Malian cohort came from a small rural village of predominantly one ethnic group, limiting generalizability.

TRDV1 is the V gene, and the J gene was not called; the DNA was not used to check the table's D call, TRDD3. Material for sequencing was gamma-delta T cells from blood. The sequence derives from a pool of human donors (malaria-infected and uninfected, not separated). The CDR3 protein: CALGGLPSLGETRTDKLIF. The bases read TGTGCTCTTGGGGGTCTGCCTTCTCTGGGGGAAACGAGGACCGATAAGCTCATCTTT.